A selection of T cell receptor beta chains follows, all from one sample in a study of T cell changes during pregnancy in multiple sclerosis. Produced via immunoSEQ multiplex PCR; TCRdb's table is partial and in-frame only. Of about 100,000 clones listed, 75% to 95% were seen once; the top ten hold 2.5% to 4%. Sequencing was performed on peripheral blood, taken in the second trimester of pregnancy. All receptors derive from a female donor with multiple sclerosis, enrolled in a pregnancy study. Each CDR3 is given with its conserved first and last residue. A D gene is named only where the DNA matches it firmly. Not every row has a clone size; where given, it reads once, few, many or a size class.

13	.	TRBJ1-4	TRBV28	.	CASSLQNYEKLFF	TGTGCCAGCAGTTTACAGAATTATGAAAAACTGTTTTTT
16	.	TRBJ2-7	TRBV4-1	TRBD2	CASSPTPGLATYEQYF	TGCGCCAGCAGCCCCACGCCGGGACTAGCGACCTACGAGCAGTACTTC
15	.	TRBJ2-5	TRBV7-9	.	CASSLSRALEETQYF	TGTGCCAGCAGCTTAAGCAGGGCTCTCGAAGAGACCCAGTACTTC
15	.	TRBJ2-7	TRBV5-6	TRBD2	CASSLAARGGREQYF	TGTGCCAGCAGCTTGGCGGCCCGGGGGGGTCGCGAGCAGTACTTC
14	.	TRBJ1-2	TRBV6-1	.	CASSDSTNSYGYTF	TGTGCCAGCAGTGACTCGACAAACAGCTATGGCTACACCTTC
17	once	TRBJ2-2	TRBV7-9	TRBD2	CASSRTTGTSKAGELFF	TGTGCCAGCAGTCGGACTACCGGGACTAGCAAGGCCGGGGAGCTGTTTTTT
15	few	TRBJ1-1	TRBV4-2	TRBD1	CASSQYSGTGTEAFF	TGTGCCAGCAGCCAGTATTCCGGGACAGGGACTGAAGCTTTCTTT
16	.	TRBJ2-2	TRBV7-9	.	CASSGRTGRGTGELFF	TGTGCCAGCAGCGGCCGCACGGGCAGGGGAACCGGGGAGCTGTTTTTT
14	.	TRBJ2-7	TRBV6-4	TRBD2	CASPGLAAVYEQYF	TGTGCCAGCCCGGGACTAGCAGCTGTCTACGAGCAGTACTTC
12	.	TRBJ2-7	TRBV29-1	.	CSVVRGSYEQYF	TGCAGCGTTGTCAGGGGCTCTTACGAGCAGTACTTC
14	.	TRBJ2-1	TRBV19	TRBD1	CASRETGGNNEQFF	TGTGCCAGTAGGGAGACAGGGGGCAATAATGAGCAGTTCTTC
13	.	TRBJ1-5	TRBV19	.	CASSAFTGSFQHF	TGTGCCAGTAGTGCCTTCACAGGGTCATTCCAGCATTTT
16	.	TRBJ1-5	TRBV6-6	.	CASSYARGSYNQPQHF	TGTGCCAGCAGTTACGCCAGGGGCTCTTACAATCAGCCCCAGCATTTT
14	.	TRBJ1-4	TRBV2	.	CASSVLDINEKLFF	TGTGCCAGCAGTGTCTTAGACATAAATGAAAAACTGTTTTTT
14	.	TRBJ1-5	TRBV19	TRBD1	CASSIRGPDQPQHF	TGTGCCAGTAGTATTAGGGGGCCCGATCAGCCCCAGCATTTT
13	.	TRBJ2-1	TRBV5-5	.	CASSLGQYNEQFF	TGTGCCAGCAGCCTAGGACAATACAATGAGCAGTTCTTC
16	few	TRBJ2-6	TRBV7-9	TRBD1	CASSDAGGPGANVLTF	TGTGCCAGCAGCGACGCAGGGGGCCCTGGGGCCAACGTCCTGACTTTC
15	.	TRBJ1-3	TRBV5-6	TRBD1	CASSYDRGPGNTIYF	TGTGCCAGCAGCTATGACAGGGGGCCAGGAAACACCATATATTTT
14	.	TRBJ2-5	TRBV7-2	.	CASSSGTAQETQYF	TGTGCCAGCAGCTCCGGGACTGCCCAAGAGACCCAGTACTTC
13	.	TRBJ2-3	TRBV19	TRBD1	CASSGQGWDTQYF	TGTGCCAGTAGTGGACAGGGATGGGATACGCAGTATTTT
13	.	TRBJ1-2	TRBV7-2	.	CASSSGEKDGYTF	TGTGCCAGCAGCTCGGGGGAAAAAGATGGCTACACCTTC
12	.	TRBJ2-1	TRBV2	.	CASKGGIVEQFF	TGTGCCAGCAAGGGCGGGATAGTTGAGCAGTTCTTC
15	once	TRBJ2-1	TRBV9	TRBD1	CASSVSGTVYNEQFF	TGTGCCAGCAGCGTTTCCGGGACAGTCTACAATGAGCAGTTCTTC
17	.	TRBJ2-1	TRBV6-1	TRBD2	CASSERLWRETYNEQFF	TGTGCCAGCAGTGAAAGGTTATGGCGGGAGACCTACAATGAGCAGTTCTTC
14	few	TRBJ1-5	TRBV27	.	CASSPGNRNQPQHF	TGTGCCAGCAGTCCGGGAAATCGAAATCAGCCCCAGCATTTT
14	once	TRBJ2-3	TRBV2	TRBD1	CATTRDRGIDTQYF	TGTGCCACAACCCGGGACAGGGGGATAGATACGCAGTATTTT
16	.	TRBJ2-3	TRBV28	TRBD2	CASSQLAGGPADTQYF	TGTGCCAGCAGTCAACTAGCGGGAGGGCCAGCAGATACGCAGTATTTT
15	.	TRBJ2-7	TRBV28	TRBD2	CASSLRLAYQYEQYF	TGTGCCAGCAGTTTAAGACTAGCCTACCAATACGAGCAGTACTTC
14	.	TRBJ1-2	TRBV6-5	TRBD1	CASRGTADPYGYTF	TGTGCCAGCAGAGGGACAGCCGACCCCTATGGCTACACCTTC
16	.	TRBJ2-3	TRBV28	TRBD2	CASRPGLAGLTDTQYF	TGTGCCAGCAGACCGGGACTAGCGGGATTGACAGATACGCAGTATTTT
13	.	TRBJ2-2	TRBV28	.	CASVLSGTGELFF	TGTGCCAGCGTACTAAGCGGGACCGGGGAGCTGTTTTTT
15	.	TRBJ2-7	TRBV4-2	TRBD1	CASSRTGNPYYEQYF	TGTGCCAGCAGCCGGACAGGGAACCCCTACTACGAGCAGTACTTC
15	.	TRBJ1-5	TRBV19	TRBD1	CASSITGTANQPQHF	TGTGCCAGTAGTATTACAGGGACAGCGAATCAGCCCCAGCATTTT
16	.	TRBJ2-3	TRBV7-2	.	CASSLVASESTDTQYF	TGTGCCAGCAGCTTAGTGGCTAGCGAGAGCACAGATACGCAGTATTTT
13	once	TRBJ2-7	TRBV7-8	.	CASSLRRHYEQYF	TGTGCCAGCAGCTTACGACGACACTACGAGCAGTACTTC
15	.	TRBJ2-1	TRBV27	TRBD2	CASSGGTSGWGEQFF	TGTGCCAGCAGCGGTGGGACTAGCGGGTGGGGGGAGCAGTTCTTC
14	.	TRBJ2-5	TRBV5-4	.	CASSQQGLIETQYF	TGTGCCAGCAGCCAACAGGGTTTAATTGAGACCCAGTACTTC
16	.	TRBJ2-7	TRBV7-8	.	CASSRATDPSSYEQYF	TGTGCCAGCAGCCGAGCGACAGACCCGAGCTCCTACGAGCAGTACTTC
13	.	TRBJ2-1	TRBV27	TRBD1	CASSYIQGNEQFF	TGTGCCAGCAGTTACATACAGGGGAATGAGCAGTTCTTC
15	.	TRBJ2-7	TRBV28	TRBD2	CASTNKPGLAGEQYF	TGTGCCAGCACCAACAAACCGGGACTAGCGGGCGAGCAGTACTTC
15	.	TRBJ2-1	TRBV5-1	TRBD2	CASSPTSGSDREQFF	TGCGCCAGCAGCCCGACTAGCGGGAGTGATCGGGAGCAGTTCTTC
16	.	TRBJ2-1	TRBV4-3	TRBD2	CASSQGASGRLNEQFF	TGCGCCAGCAGCCAAGGGGCAAGCGGGAGGCTCAATGAGCAGTTCTTC
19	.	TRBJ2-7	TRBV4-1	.	CASSQVEYRATYEPYEQYF	TGCGCCAGCAGCCAAGTTGAGTATAGAGCTACCTATGAACCCTACGAGCAGTACTTC
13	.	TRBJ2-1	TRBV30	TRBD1	CAWSGTGINEQFF	TGTGCCTGGTCCGGGACAGGGATCAATGAGCAGTTCTTC
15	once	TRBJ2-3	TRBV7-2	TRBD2	CASSLGLAGSDTQYF	TGTGCCAGCAGCTTGGGGCTAGCGGGGTCAGATACGCAGTATTTT
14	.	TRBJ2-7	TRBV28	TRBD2	CASRPGLASYEQYF	TGTGCCAGCAGGCCGGGACTAGCGTCCTACGAGCAGTACTTC
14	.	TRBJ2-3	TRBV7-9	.	CASSPRGGTDTQYF	TGTGCCAGCAGCCCCCGGGGAGGCACAGATACGCAGTATTTT
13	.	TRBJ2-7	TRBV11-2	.	CASSLKRSYEQYF	TGTGCCAGCAGCTTAAAGCGCTCCTACGAGCAGTACTTC
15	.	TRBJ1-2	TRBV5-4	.	CASSLGAGWNYGYTF	TGTGCCAGCAGCTTGGGGGCAGGGTGGAACTATGGCTACACCTTC
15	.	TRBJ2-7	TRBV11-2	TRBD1	CASSLTWQGADEQYF	TGTGCCAGCAGCTTAACGTGGCAGGGGGCGGACGAGCAGTACTTC
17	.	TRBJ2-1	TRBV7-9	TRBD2	CASSLVLLAGVGNEQFF	TGTGCCAGCAGCTTAGTCCTTTTAGCGGGAGTAGGTAATGAGCAGTTCTTC
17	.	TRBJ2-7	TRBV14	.	CASSQDSAGPISYEQYF	TGTGCCAGCAGCCAAGATTCGGCGGGCCCGATTTCCTACGAGCAGTACTTC